These T cell receptor beta chains were read from a single sample in a study of blood T cell repertoires in COVID-19. Here immunoSEQ multiplex PCR was the method, and the copy in TCRdb shows in-frame clones only, minus some. The sample shows fewer than 450,000 clones, 70% to 90% of them seen only once. Source material: PBMCs or T cells enriched from blood (not recorded which). All receptors come from a woman younger than 35 who had recovered from COVID-19. Both conserved end residues are part of each CDR3.

j_call v_call cdr3_aa
TRBJ2-1 TRBV7-3 CASSLTAGGPNEQFF
TRBJ1-1 TRBV6-5 CASRILQGADTEAFF
TRBJ1-3 TRBV12-3/TRBV12-4 CASSGVSGNTIYF
TRBJ1-1 TRBV7-9 CASRPLQGGMNTEAFF
TRBJ1-6 TRBV27 CASSWEGANNSPLHF
TRBJ2-5 TRBV5-1 CASTLRLAGGGETQYF
TRBJ1-4 TRBV7-9 CASSSDRSGEKLFF
TRBJ2-2 TRBV27 CASWGQGRVSTGELFF
TRBJ2-5 TRBV4-2 CASSQWTEETQYF
TRBJ2-7 TRBV3-1/TRBV3-2 CASSQATPGLAGVSYEQYF
TRBJ1-1 TRBV19 CASSHGTGNTEAFF
TRBJ1-5 TRBV6-6 CASNVQGYSNQPQHF
TRBJ1-4 TRBV5-1 CASSLWTTTNEKLFF
TRBJ2-7 TRBV6-2/TRBV6-3 CASSYLGTGAYEQYF
TRBJ2-3 TRBV6-5 CASSSHRGENTQYF
TRBJ1-1 TRBV12-3/TRBV12-4 CASSFVRQFEAFF
TRBJ1-2 TRBV5-1 CTSSGGGKANYGYTF
TRBJ1-4 TRBV2 CASSGTAATNEKLFF
TRBJ1-6 TRBV10-3 CAINGQGRNSPLHF
TRBJ1-2 TRBV6-5 CASRLQGYYGYTF
TRBJ2-3 TRBV10-3 CAISETSGLRDTQYF
TRBJ2-2 TRBV7-9 CASSPPAGGSTGELFF
TRBJ1-6 TRBV7-8 CASSLVVASPQNSPLHF
TRBJ2-3 TRBV15 CATSSGTSGGWVFQYF